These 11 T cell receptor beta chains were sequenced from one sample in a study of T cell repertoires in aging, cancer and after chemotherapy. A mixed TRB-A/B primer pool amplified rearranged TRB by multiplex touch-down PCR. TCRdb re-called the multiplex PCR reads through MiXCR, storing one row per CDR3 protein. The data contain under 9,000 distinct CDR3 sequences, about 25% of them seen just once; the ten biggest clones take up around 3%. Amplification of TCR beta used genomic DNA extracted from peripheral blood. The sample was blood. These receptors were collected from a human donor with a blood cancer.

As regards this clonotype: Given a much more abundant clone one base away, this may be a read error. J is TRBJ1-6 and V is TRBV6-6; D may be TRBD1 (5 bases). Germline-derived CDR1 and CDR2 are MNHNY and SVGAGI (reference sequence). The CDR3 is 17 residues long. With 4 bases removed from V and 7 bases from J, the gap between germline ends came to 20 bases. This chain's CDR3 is CASSWGTGRRQNSPLHF. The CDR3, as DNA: TGTGCCAGCAGTTGGGGGACTGGTCGGAGGCAAAATTCACCCCTCCACTTT.

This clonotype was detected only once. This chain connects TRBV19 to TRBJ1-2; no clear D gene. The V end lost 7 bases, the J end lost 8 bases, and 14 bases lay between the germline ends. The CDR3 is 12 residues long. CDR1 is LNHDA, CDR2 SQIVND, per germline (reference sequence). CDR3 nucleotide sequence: TGTGCCAGTATGACCCTCGTAGAGGGCTACACCTTC. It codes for CASMTLVEGYTF.

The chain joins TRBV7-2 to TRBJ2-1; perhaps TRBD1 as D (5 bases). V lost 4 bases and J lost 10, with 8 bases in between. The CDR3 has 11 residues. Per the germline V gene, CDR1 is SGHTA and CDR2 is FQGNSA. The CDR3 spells CASSWGSEQFF. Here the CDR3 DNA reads TGTGCCAGCAGCTGGGGCTCCGAGCAGTTCTTC.

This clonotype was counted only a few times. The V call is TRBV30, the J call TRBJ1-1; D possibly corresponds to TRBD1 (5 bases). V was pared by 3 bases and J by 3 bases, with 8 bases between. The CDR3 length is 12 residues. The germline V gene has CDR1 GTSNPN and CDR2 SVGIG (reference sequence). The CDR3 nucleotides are TGTGCCTGGAGCCGGGGGGACACTGAAGCTTTCTTT. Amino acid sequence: CAWSRGDTEAFF.

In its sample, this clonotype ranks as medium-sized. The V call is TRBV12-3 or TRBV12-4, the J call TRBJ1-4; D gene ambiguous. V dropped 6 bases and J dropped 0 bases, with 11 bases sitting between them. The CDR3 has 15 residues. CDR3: CASRPPRATNEKLFF. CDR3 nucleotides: TGTGCCAGCAGGCCCCCCCGTGCAACTAATGAAAAACTGTTTTTT.

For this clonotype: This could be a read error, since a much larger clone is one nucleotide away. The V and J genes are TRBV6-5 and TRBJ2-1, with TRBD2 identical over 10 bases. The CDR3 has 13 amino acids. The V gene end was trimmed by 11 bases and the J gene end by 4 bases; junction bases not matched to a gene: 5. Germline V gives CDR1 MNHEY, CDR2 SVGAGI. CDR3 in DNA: TGTGCCGCAACTAGCGGGGCTTACAATGAGCAGTTCTTC. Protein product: CAATSGAYNEQFF.

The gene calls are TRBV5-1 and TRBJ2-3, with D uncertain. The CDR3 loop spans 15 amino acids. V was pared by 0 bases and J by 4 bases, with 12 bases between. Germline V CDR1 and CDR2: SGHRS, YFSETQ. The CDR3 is CASSLGSLGPDTQYF. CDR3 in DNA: TGCGCCAGCAGCTTGGGCTCATTGGGCCCAGATACGCAGTATTTT.

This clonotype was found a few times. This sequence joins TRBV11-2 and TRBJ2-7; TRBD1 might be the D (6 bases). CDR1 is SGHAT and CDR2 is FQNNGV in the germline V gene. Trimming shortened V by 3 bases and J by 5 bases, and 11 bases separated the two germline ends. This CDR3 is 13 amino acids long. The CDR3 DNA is TGTGCCAGCAGCTTCGACCCAGGGGACGAGCAGTACTTC. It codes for CASSFDPGDEQYF.

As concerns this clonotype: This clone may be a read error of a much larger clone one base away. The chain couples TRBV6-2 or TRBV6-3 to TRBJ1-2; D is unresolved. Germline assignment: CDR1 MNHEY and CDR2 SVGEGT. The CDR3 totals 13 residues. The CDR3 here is CTSSEGLWYGYTF. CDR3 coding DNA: TGTACCAGCAGTGAGGGTTTATGGTATGGCTACACCTTC.

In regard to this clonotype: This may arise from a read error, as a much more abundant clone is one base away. In nucleotides, the CDR3 is TGTGCCAGCAGTGAGCGGGGGGGCACAGATACGCACTATTTT. Translating gives CASSERGGTDTHYF. The chain combines TRBV6-4 with TRBJ2-3; 9 bases fit TRBD2. This CDR3 has 14 amino acids. Germline values: CDR1 MRHNA, CDR2 SNTAGT.

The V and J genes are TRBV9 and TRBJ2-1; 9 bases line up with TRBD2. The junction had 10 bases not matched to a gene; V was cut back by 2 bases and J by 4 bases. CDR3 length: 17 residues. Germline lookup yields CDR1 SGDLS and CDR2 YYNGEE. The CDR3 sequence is CASSVGSQAGGYNEQFF. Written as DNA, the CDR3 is TGTGCCAGCAGCGTCGGGTCCCAAGCGGGAGGTTACAATGAGCAGTTCTTC.